The next 7 T cell receptor beta chains were all read from a single sample in a study of graft-versus-host responses after intestinal transplantation. Generated by immunoSEQ multiplex PCR, the TCRdb table keeps only in-frame clones and is missing some. Of roughly 120,000 clones in the sample, about 95% are singletons; the top ten hold more than 3%. Their antigens remain unidentified. Sequencing used unstimulated CD8+ T cells sorted from spleen or lymph node cells, obtained before intestinal transplant. Receptors were obtained from a human donor who received an intestinal transplant.

The V call is TRBV27, the J call TRBJ1-5; no reliable D call. CDR3 length equals 13 residues. The V gene lost 6 bases and the J gene lost 6 bases, with 12 bases spanning the gap. Germline-derived CDR1 and CDR2 are MNHEY and SMNVEV (reference sequence). CDR3 nucleotide sequence: TGTGCCAGCAGCGTGGGTGGGAGTCAGCCCCAGCATTTT. Protein sequence: CASSVGGSQPQHF.

Points on this clone: The CDR3 carries no conserved terminal phenylalanine or tryptophan, so it likely arises from a read error. The chain recombines TRBV11-2 with TRBJ1-1; the match to TRBD1 covers 8 bases. This CDR3 comprises 15 residues. Looked up from germline, CDR1 is SGHAT and CDR2 is FQNNGV. The ends lost 7 bases at V and 0 bases at J; junction bases unmatched: 7. In DNA form, the CDR3 reads TGTGCCAGCACCACTACAGGGGGTTTGAACACTGAAGCTTTCTCT. It codes for CASTTTGGLNTEAFS.

The rearrangement links TRBV7-3 to TRBJ2-1; the match to TRBD1 covers 8 bases. This CDR3 is 13 amino acids long. V lost 7 bases and J lost 7; bases outside the gene matches: 6. From germline, CDR1 is SGHTA and CDR2 FQGTGA. The CDR3, as DNA: TGTGCCAGCACCCTTGACAGGGGAAATGAGCAGTTCTTC. This gives the protein CASTLDRGNEQFF.

The chain's CDR3 is CASSVDRTNYGYTF. The CDR3 DNA follows: TGTGCCAGCAGCGTCGACAGGACTAACTATGGCTACACCTTC. The chain is built from TRBV9 and TRBJ1-2; D possibly corresponds to TRBD1 (6 bases). Germline-derived CDR1 and CDR2 are SGDLS and YYNGEE. The CDR3 contains 14 residues. Between the trimmed V and J ends, which lost 2 bases and 0 bases, there was a span of 8 bases.

The chain combines TRBV10-3 with TRBJ1-5; 7 nucleotides line up with TRBD1. The germline V gene encodes CDR1 ENHRY and CDR2 SYGVKD. V was pared by 0 bases and J by 7 bases, with 6 bases of the junction left unmatched. CDR3 length equals 15 residues. This chain's CDR3 is CAISESEGAGQPQHF. Here the CDR3 DNA reads TGTGCCATCAGTGAGTCTGAGGGGGCGGGACAGCCCCAGCATTTT.

The chain couples TRBV7-9 to TRBJ1-6; D not resolved. CDR3 length equals 12 residues. Trimming shortened V by 1 base and J by 13 bases, and 8 bases separated the two germline ends. The V gene's germline CDR1 is SEHNR and CDR2 FQNEAQ (reference sequence). The CDR3: CASSLGAEPLHF. The CDR3 nucleotides read TGTGCCAGCAGCTTAGGGGCCGAGCCCCTCCACTTT.

Note on this clone: The final CDR3 position lacks the conserved phenylalanine or tryptophan, pointing to a likely read error. The chain has TRBV28 and TRBJ1-2, with a tentative D call TRBD1 (6 bases). The CDR3 is made up of 16 amino acids. V was pared by 2 bases and J by 0 bases, with 13 bases between. CDR1 MDHEN and CDR2 SYDVKM come from the germline V gene. For the CDR3, the DNA is TGTGCCAGCAGTTTAATGGGGGCTACAGCTAACTATGGCTACACCCTC. This sequence encodes CASSLMGATANYGYTL.